These 8 T cell receptor beta chains came from one sample sequenced in a study of PD-1 blockade in classical Hodgkin lymphoma. Every single patient, without exception, relapsed after autologous stem cell transplantation, and brentuximab vedotin exposure varied. Here immunoSEQ multiplex PCR was the method, and the copy in TCRdb shows in-frame clones only, minus some. The sample has approximately 79,000 clones, around nine tenths seen once; the top ten hold approximately 2.6%. Sample: peripheral blood mononuclear cells (PBMCs), taken before the second cycle of nivolumab. These receptors came from a human donor with classical Hodgkin lymphoma.

The gene calls are TRBV19 and TRBJ1-2; D gene ambiguous. The CDR3 sequence is 10 residues long. V was clipped by 3 bases and J by 6 bases, with 2 bases between them. Looked up from germline, CDR1 is LNHDA and CDR2 is SQIVND (reference sequence). In DNA, the CDR3 is TGTGCCAGTAGTATGGATGGCTACACCTTC. Protein sequence: CASSMDGYTF.

V is TRBV5-6 and J is TRBJ2-3, with 7 bases matching TRBD1. Trimming at V came to 4 bases and at J to 2 bases, leaving 7 bases not matched to a gene. CDR1 and CDR2 (germline): SGHDT, YYEEEE. The length of the CDR3 is 15 residues. Written as DNA, the CDR3 is TGTGCCAGCAGCCGTGGGACAGACCCCACAGATACGCAGTATTTT. Amino acid sequence: CASSRGTDPTDTQYF.

This clone was seen just once. The chain carries TRBV11-2 and TRBJ2-3; 13 bases fit TRBD2. Trimming cost V 5 bases and J 2 bases; bases outside gene matches: 4. The CDR3 has 16 amino acids. CDR1 and CDR2 (germline): SGHAT, FQNNGV. CDR3 protein: CASSLGLAGDTDTQYF. DNA for the CDR3: TGTGCCAGCAGCCTAGGACTAGCGGGAGACACAGATACGCAGTATTTT.

This clone is labeled medium-sized. The rearrangement uses TRBV5-1 and TRBJ2-7, with a tentative D call TRBD2 (5 bases). Trimming removed 4 bases from V and 3 bases from J, with 20 bases in between. CDR1 is SGHRS, CDR2 YFSETQ, per germline. The CDR3 is made up of 16 amino acids. In DNA form, the CDR3 reads TGCGCCAGCAGCCTCCGGGGAATAGCGCCTAACTACGAGCAGTACTTC. Protein: CASSLRGIAPNYEQYF.

The chain is built from TRBV5-4 and TRBJ2-7; D may be TRBD1 or TRBD2 (6 bases each). CDR3 size: 14 residues. Per germline, CDR1 SGHNT and CDR2 YYREEE (reference sequence). Trimming shortened V by 9 bases and J by 2 bases, and 18 bases separated the two germline ends. In nucleotides, the CDR3 is TGTGCCACCGCAAGGGGGGCCCTTACCTACGAGCAGTACTTC. Its translation is CATARGALTYEQYF.

This chain links TRBV28 with TRBJ1-6; D gene uncertain. The CDR3 is made up of 12 amino acids. CDR1 and CDR2 from the germline V gene are MDHEN and SYDVKM. Trimming left V 5 bases short and J 9 bases short, with 8 bases between. The CDR3 bases are TGTGCCAGCAGTCACGACGTTTCACCCCTCCACTTT. Its translation: CASSHDVSPLHF.

This clone was recorded once. V gene TRBV19 combines with J gene TRBJ1-2, with D maybe TRBD1 (6 bases). Germline lookup yields CDR1 LNHDA and CDR2 SQIVND (reference sequence). Trimming left V 6 bases short and J 4 bases short, with 21 bases between. CDR3 length: 16 amino acids. CDR3 amino acids: CASRFGTIGIPYGYTF. The CDR3 nucleotides read TGTGCCAGTAGATTCGGGACAATCGGCATCCCCTATGGCTACACCTTC.

Notes on this clone: Compared with germline, one end of the junction differs, possibly owing to a read error. This sequence joins TRBV15 and TRBJ2-1, with 9 bases lining up with TRBD2. Germline CDR1 LNHNV, CDR2 YYDKDF (reference sequence). This CDR3 has 15 residues. The CDR3 sequence is CGTGEGGRAVLKQFF. The CDR3 coding sequence is TGTGGCACCGGTGAAGGCGGGAGGGCCGTCTTGAAGCAGTTCTTC. Together with reference TRBV15 and TRBJ2-1, the CDR3 gives the full variable domain: DAMVIQNPRYQVTQFGKPVTLSCSQTLNHNVMYWYQQKSSQAPKLLFHYYDKDFNNEADTPDNFQSRRPNTSFCFLDIRSPGLGDTAMYLCGTGEGGRAVLKQFFGPGTRLTVL.